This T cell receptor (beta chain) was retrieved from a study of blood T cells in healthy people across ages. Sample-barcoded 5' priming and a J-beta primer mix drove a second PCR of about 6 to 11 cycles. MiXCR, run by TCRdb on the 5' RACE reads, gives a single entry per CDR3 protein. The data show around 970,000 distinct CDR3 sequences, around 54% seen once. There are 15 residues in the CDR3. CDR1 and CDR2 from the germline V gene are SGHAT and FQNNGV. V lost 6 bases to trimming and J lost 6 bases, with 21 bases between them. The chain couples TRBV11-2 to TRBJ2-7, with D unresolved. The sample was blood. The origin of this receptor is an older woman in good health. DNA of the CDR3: TGTGCCAGCAGGCAAGACCCGTTGGTCTCCGGCGAGCAGTACTTC. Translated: CASRQDPLVSGEQYF.